This T cell receptor (beta chain) derives from a study of blood T cell repertoires in COVID-19. This CDR3 is built from 17 residues. After removal of 4 bases from V and 3 bases from J, the junction contained 16 bases not matched to a gene. The germline V gene encodes CDR1 SGHRS and CDR2 YFSETQ. Seattle's cohort entered during active infection and was followed longitudinally. In the study's own analysis: Amplification with reference gene primers provided the estimates of nucleated cell counts. Sequencing used immunoSEQ multiplex PCR; TCRdb keeps in-frame clones, though not all of them. V and J calls plus clone size are reproduced from that table; the DNA served to infer D and trimming. The table lists roughly 410,000 clones, 70% to 90% of them singletons.

This sequence joins TRBV5-1 and TRBJ2-7, with TRBD2 matching 7 bases. The sequenced sample consisted of peripheral blood. The clonotype comes from a woman aged 60-75 years with COVID-19, enrolled during active disease. The CDR3 DNA follows: TGCGCCAGCAGCCCATACAACGGGGGGTCCACGTACTACGAGCAGTACTTC. Protein: CASSPYNGGSTYYEQYF.